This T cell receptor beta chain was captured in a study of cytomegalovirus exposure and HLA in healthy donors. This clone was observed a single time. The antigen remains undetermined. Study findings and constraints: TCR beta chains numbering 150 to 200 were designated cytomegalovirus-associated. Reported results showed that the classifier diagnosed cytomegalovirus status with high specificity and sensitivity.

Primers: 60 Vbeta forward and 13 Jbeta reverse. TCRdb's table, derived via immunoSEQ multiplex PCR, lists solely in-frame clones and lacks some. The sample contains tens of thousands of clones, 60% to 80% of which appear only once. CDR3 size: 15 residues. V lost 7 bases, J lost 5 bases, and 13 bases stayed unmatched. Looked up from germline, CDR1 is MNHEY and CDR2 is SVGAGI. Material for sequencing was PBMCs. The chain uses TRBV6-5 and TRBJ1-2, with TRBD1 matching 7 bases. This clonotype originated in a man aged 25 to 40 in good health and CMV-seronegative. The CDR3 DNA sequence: TGTGCCAGCACTTTCTCAGCAGGGGGGTTTTATGGCTACACCTTC. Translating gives CASTFSAGGFYGYTF.